The rows below give T cell receptor beta chains drawn from one sample of a study of cytomegalovirus exposure and HLA in healthy donors. Profiling relied on immunoSEQ multiplex PCR, and the TCRdb table lists in-frame clones only, not all of them. The data hold a few hundred thousand clones, with roughly 80% observed a single time. Sample: PBMCs. The receptors were gathered from a man aged 25 to 40 in good health and CMV-seronegative. CDR3s include the opening cysteine and the closing phenylalanine or tryptophan. A D gene is named only where the DNA matches it firmly. Clone size is given for some rows only: seen once, a few or many times, or a class if the clone is expanded.

NA TRBJ1-2 13 TRBV7-9 TRBD1 TGTGCCAGCAGCGCCCTGACAGGGGGCGGCTACACCTTC CASSALTGGGYTF
NA TRBJ1-2 15 TRBV5-4 TRBD1 TGTGCCAGCAGGCTCGCCGGGACAGACTTCTATGGCTACACCTTC CASRLAGTDFYGYTF
NA TRBJ1-2 15 TRBV2 TRBD1 TGTGCCACCAGGACAGGGATACTTACTAACTATGGCTACACCTTC CATRTGILTNYGYTF
NA TRBJ1-5 17 TRBV19 NA TGTGCCAGTAGTATAGATTTGGAAGGGACAAGCAATCAGCCCCAGCATTTT CASSIDLEGTSNQPQHF
NA TRBJ2-2 15 TRBV27 TRBD2 TGTGCCAGCAGTCTGACTAGCGGGGGGACCGGGGAGCTGTTTTTT CASSLTSGGTGELFF
few TRBJ1-5 14 TRBV7-9 TRBD1 TGTGCCAGCAGCCCAACAGGGGCCCTGCAGCCCCAGCATTTT CASSPTGALQPQHF
NA TRBJ1-2 16 TRBV4-2 NA TGTGCCAGCAGCCAAGAGGGGAGGGTAGAGAACTATGGCTACACCTTC CASSQEGRVENYGYTF
few TRBJ2-5 13 TRBV7-3 NA TGTGCCAGCAGCCACGGGAAGATAGAGACCCAGTACTTC CASSHGKIETQYF
NA TRBJ2-7 16 TRBV19 TRBD2 TGTGCCAGTAGTATAGAAGATTCCGGGACTAGCTACGAGCAGTACTTC CASSIEDSGTSYEQYF
NA TRBJ1-2 14 TRBV6-5 TRBD1 TGTGCCAGCAGTGGGACGGGACAGAACTATGGCTACACCTTC CASSGTGQNYGYTF
NA TRBJ2-1 15 TRBV6-5 TRBD2 TGTGCCAGCAGTCCCTCGACTAGCGGGGGAACTGAGCAGTTCTTC CASSPSTSGGTEQFF
few TRBJ2-3 19 TRBV5-8 TRBD2 TGTGCCAGCAGTGACTTTGGACTAGCGGGGGGGCGGAACACAGATACGCAGTATTTT CASSDFGLAGGRNTDTQYF
NA TRBJ2-1 18 TRBV27 NA TGTGCCAGCAGTTACATTGCTCCAGGGAAAGGGTACAACAATGAGCAGTTCTTC CASSYIAPGKGYNNEQFF
NA TRBJ1-1 15 TRBV4-1 TRBD1 TGCGCCAGCAGCCAGGGACAGGGTTTAGGCACTGAAGCTTTCTTT CASSQGQGLGTEAFF
NA TRBJ2-1 15 TRBV5-1 TRBD1 TGCGCCAGCAGACTCACAGGGGGAGGTTACAATGAGCAGTTCTTC CASRLTGGGYNEQFF
NA TRBJ1-2 17 TRBV5-6 NA TGTGCCAGCAGCTTAAATTACAGGGATCTTCGAAACTATGGCTACACCTTC CASSLNYRDLRNYGYTF
once TRBJ2-1 16 TRBV5-6 TRBD2 TGTGCCAGCAGCGGACTAGCGGGACCTACCTACAATGAGCAGTTCTTC CASSGLAGPTYNEQFF
few TRBJ1-2 15 TRBV18 TRBD1 TGTGCCAGCTCATCACGTCGCGGACAGGGCGATGGCTACACCTTC CASSSRRGQGDGYTF
once TRBJ2-1 15 TRBV2 TRBD2 TGTGCCAGCAAGATGCTAGCGGGGGGGCACAATGAGCAGTTCTTC CASKMLAGGHNEQFF
NA TRBJ1-5 13 TRBV7-2 NA TGTGCCAGCAGCTTACAGGGCAATCAGCCCCAGCATTTT CASSLQGNQPQHF
NA TRBJ1-5 16 TRBV28 NA TGTGCCAGCAGTTTGCGGGGGACGCATAGCAATCAGCCCCAGCATTTT CASSLRGTHSNQPQHF
NA TRBJ1-5 13 TRBV7-6 TRBD1 TGTGCCAGCAGTCGAGGGGGCTTGCGTCCCCAGCATTTT CASSRGGLRPQHF
NA TRBJ1-6 16 TRBV28 NA TGTGCCAGCAGTGTCCCCACAGGGACCTATAATTCACCCCTCCACTTT CASSVPTGTYNSPLHF
NA TRBJ1-5 19 TRBV28 NA TGTGCCACTGGCCGGCCATGGGGGACTCAACTTGGGAGCAATCAGCCCCAGCATTTT CATGRPWGTQLGSNQPQHF
once TRBJ1-5 15 TRBV2 NA TGTGCCAGCAGTGGGGGAGCAGGGAGGGGTCAGCCCCAGCATTTT CASSGGAGRGQPQHF
few TRBJ2-7 13 TRBV10-3 NA TGTGCCATCAGCCAATTGACTAGAAACGAGCAGTACTTC CAISQLTRNEQYF
NA TRBJ2-7 16 TRBV9 TRBD1 TGTGCCAGCAGCCCCCAGGGGGCAGGGGCCTCCTACGAGCAGTACTTC CASSPQGAGASYEQYF
NA TRBJ2-2 17 TRBV29-1 NA TGCAGCGTTATACAGGGGGGGAATCGTCTTAGGACCGGGGAGCTGTTTTTT CSVIQGGNRLRTGELFF
NA TRBJ2-2 16 TRBV7-2 NA TGTGCCAGCAGCTTAGCGCCTAAAAAGAACACCGGGGAGCTGTTTTTT CASSLAPKKNTGELFF
NA TRBJ2-3 16 TRBV9 TRBD2 TGTGCCAGCAGTCTCCCCTTAGCGGGGCGGGACGATACGCAGTATTTT CASSLPLAGRDDTQYF
NA TRBJ2-7 14 TRBV28 NA TGTGCCAGCAGTCCTCAGGGAATATCCTACGAGCAGTACTTC CASSPQGISYEQYF
once TRBJ2-7 16 TRBV5-1 TRBD1 TGCGCCAGCAGCTTGGTCTCGGGACAGGGGGGTAGCGGGCAGTACTTC CASSLVSGQGGSGQYF
NA TRBJ1-1 14 TRBV10-3 TRBD1 TGTGCCATCAGTGCGGGACAGGGCAAAACTGAAGCTTTCTTT CAISAGQGKTEAFF
NA TRBJ2-7 15 TRBV27 TRBD1 TGTGCCAGCAGTTCCGCCGGGACAGGGGGGTACGAGCAGTACTTC CASSSAGTGGYEQYF
NA TRBJ2-3 16 TRBV28 TRBD1 TGTGCCAGCAGTCCCGGGACAGGGTTTGGCACAGATACGCAGTATTTT CASSPGTGFGTDTQYF
NA TRBJ1-3 14 TRBV9 NA TGTGCCAGCAGCGACTCCGGGACTGGAAACACCATATATTTT CASSDSGTGNTIYF
NA TRBJ1-6 15 TRBV28 NA TGTGCCAGCAGTACCCCGCGGGCACCCAATTCACCCCTCCACTTT CASSTPRAPNSPLHF
NA TRBJ1-2 12 TRBV5-6 NA TGTGCCAGCAGCTTGGGCGGGTACGGCTACACCTTC CASSLGGYGYTF
NA TRBJ2-3 15 TRBV18 NA TGTGCCAGCTCACCACTAAGCGGGTCTACAGATACGCAGTATTTT CASSPLSGSTDTQYF
NA TRBJ1-1 14 TRBV6-1 NA TGTGCCAGCAGTGGGCGGGGAACGAACACTGAAGCTTTCTTT CASSGRGTNTEAFF
NA TRBJ1-1 15 TRBV6-5 NA TGTGCCAGCAGTTACTCAGGGGCTCGGGACACTGAAGCTTTCTTT CASSYSGARDTEAFF
few TRBJ1-6 14 TRBV6-1 NA TGTGCCAGCAGCGGACTGGGATCTAATTCACCCCTCCACTTT CASSGLGSNSPLHF
few TRBJ1-5 16 TRBV2 NA TGTGCCAGCAGCGCTTTCGTGACGGACAACAATCAGCCCCAGCATTTT CASSAFVTDNNQPQHF
NA TRBJ1-1 13 TRBV6-5 NA TGTGCCAGCAGGAGGACACCGAACACTGAAGCTTTCTTT CASRRTPNTEAFF
NA TRBJ1-5 15 TRBV5-4 NA TGTGCCAGCAGCTCCGGGGGGATGCTCAATCAGCCCCAGCATTTT CASSSGGMLNQPQHF
NA TRBJ1-4 15 TRBV11-2 NA TGTGCCAGCAGGAGAACGGACCGGGGTAATGAAAAACTGTTTTTT CASRRTDRGNEKLFF
NA TRBJ2-2 15 TRBV7-2 TRBD1 TGTGCCAGCAGCTTAGACGGGACAGGGAACGGGGAGCTGTTTTTT CASSLDGTGNGELFF
NA TRBJ2-1 15 TRBV7-9 NA TGTGCCAGCAGCCCGGACAGCCGGAGCTACAATGAGCAGTTCTTC CASSPDSRSYNEQFF
once TRBJ1-1 13 TRBV7-8 TRBD1 TGTGCCAGCAGCGGCGACAGGGGGGCTGAAGCTTTCTTT CASSGDRGAEAFF
once TRBJ2-7 14 TRBV7-8 TRBD2 TGTGCCAGCAGCTACCTAGCGGGGGGCTACGAGCAGTACTTC CASSYLAGGYEQYF
NA TRBJ1-3 16 TRBV9 NA TGTGCCAGCAGCGTAGACCCCTCAGTACCAGGAAACACCATATATTTT CASSVDPSVPGNTIYF
NA TRBJ2-7 15 TRBV11-1 TRBD2 TGTGCCAGCAGCCCGGGACTAGCGGGGGTCCACGAGCAGTACTTC CASSPGLAGVHEQYF
NA TRBJ1-6 18 TRBV7-9 TRBD1 TGTGCCAGCAGCTTAGGACAGGGCCCAGTCTCCTATAATTCACCCCTCCACTTT CASSLGQGPVSYNSPLHF
NA TRBJ2-6 15 TRBV6-5 NA TGTGCCAGCAGCTACGACAGCTCTGGGGCCAACGTCTTGACTTTC CASSYDSSGANVLTF
NA TRBJ1-5 17 TRBV4-1 TRBD1 TGCGCCAGCAGCCGATGGTTATCACAGGGGCTCAATCAGCCCCAGCATTTT CASSRWLSQGLNQPQHF
NA TRBJ1-5 19 TRBV19 TRBD1 TGTGCCAGTAGGACCTGGACAGGGTCAGGGGTTAGGGGCAATCAGCCCCAGCATTTT CASRTWTGSGVRGNQPQHF
few TRBJ2-7 11 TRBV7-9 NA TGTGCCAGCAGCCCTTCCTACGAGCAGTACTTC CASSPSYEQYF
NA TRBJ2-3 15 TRBV2 TRBD2 TGTGCCAGCAGTGTGCTAGCGGGGGGCACAGATACGCAGTATTTT CASSVLAGGTDTQYF
NA TRBJ1-1 14 TRBV7-9 TRBD1 TGTGCCAGCAGCTTGGGACAGATGAACACTGAAGCTTTCTTT CASSLGQMNTEAFF